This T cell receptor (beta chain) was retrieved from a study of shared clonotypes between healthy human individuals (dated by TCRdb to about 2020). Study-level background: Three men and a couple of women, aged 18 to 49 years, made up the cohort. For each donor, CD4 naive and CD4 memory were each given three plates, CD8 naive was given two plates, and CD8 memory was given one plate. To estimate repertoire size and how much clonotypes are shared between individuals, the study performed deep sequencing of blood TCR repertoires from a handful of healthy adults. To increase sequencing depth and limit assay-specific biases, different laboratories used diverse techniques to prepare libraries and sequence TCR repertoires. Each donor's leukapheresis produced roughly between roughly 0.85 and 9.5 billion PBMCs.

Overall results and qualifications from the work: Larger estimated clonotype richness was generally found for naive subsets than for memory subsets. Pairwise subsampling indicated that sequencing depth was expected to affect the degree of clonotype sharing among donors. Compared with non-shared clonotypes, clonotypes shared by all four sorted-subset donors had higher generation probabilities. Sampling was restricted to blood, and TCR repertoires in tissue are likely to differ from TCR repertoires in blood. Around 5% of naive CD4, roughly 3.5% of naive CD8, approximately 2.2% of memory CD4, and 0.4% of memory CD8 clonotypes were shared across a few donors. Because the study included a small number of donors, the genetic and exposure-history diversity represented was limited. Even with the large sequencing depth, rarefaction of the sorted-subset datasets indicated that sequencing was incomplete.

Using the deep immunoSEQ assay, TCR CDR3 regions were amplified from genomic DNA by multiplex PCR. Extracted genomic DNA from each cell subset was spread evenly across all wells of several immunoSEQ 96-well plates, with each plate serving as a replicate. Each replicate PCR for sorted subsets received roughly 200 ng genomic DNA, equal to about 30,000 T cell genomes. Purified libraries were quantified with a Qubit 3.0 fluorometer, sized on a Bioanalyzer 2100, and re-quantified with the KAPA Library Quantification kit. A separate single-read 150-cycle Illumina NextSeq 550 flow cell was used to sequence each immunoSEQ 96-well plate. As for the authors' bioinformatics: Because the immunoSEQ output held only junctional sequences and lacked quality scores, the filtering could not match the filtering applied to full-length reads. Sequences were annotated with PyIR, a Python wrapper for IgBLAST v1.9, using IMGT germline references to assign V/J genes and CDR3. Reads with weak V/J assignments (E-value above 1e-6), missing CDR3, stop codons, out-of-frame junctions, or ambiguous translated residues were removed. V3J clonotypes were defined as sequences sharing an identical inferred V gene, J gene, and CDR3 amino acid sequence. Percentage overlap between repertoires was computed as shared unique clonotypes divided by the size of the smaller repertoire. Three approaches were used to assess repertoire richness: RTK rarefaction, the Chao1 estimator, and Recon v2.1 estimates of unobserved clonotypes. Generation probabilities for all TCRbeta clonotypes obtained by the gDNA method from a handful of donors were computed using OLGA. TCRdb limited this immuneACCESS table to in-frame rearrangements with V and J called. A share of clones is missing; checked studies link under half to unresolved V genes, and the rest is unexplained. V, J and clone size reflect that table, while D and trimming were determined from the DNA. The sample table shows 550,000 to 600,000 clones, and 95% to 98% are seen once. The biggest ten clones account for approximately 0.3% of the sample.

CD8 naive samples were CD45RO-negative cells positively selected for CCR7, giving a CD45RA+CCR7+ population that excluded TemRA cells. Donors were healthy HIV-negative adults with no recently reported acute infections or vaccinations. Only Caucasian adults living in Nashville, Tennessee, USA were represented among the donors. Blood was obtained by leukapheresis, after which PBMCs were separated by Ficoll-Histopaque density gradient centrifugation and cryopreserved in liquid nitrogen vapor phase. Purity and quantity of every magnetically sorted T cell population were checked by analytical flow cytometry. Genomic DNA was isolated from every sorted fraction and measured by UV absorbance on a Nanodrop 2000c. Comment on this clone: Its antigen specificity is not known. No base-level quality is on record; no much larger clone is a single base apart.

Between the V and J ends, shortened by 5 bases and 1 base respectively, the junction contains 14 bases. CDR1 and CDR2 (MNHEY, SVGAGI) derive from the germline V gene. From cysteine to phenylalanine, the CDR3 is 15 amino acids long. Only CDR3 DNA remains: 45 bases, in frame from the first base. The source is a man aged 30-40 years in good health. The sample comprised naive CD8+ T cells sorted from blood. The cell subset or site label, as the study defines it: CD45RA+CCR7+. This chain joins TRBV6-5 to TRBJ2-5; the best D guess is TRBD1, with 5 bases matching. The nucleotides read TGTGCCAGCAGTCCGAGGCAGGGTAGCCAAGAGACCCAGTACTTC. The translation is CASSPRQGSQETQYF.